This TCR beta chain was obtained from a study of molecular identifiers for immune sequencing clone quantification. CDR1 MGHRA and CDR2 YSYEKL come from the germline V gene. The CDR3 is 14 amino acids. V was pared by 5 bases and J by 4 bases, with 6 bases of the junction left unmatched. As CD8+CD4-CCR7+CD45RA+ cells, naive CD8 T cells were sorted. This clonotype was seen ten or more times. The antigen is unknown. Notes on the study in general: Shared barcodes on identical TCR molecules could underestimate the sizes of highly expanded clones.

Preparation of the bulk TCR libraries relied on previously described methods and listed TCR primers. TCRdb called the PCR reads again in MiXCR, with one record for every CDR3 protein. The profile shows under 650,000 distinct CDR3 sequences, about 20% of them singletons. Material for sequencing was naive CD8+ T cells from blood, with Jurkat cell RNA spiked in. Indicated subset: FACS-sorted CD8+CD4-CCR7+CD45RA+ naive T cells. The TCR sequence derives from a human donor in good health. Some libraries in this study had Jurkat cell RNA spiked in. This sequence joins TRBV4-1 and TRBJ2-7; TRBD1 agrees at 9 bases. Here the CDR3 DNA reads TGCGCCAGCAGCTACCGGACAGGGGAGTACGAGCAGTACTTC. Protein sequence: CASSYRTGEYEQYF.